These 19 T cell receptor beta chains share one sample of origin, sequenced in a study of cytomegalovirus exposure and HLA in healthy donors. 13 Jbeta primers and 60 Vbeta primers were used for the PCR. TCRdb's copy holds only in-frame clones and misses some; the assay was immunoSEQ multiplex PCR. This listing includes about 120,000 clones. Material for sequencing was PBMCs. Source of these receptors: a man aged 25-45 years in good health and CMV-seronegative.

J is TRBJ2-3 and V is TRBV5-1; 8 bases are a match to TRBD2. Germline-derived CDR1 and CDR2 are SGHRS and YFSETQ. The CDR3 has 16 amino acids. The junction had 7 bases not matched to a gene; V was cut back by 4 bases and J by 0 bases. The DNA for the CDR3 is TGCGCCAGCAGCGGCGGGGGGAGTACTAGCACAGATACGCAGTATTTT. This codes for CASSGGGSTSTDTQYF.

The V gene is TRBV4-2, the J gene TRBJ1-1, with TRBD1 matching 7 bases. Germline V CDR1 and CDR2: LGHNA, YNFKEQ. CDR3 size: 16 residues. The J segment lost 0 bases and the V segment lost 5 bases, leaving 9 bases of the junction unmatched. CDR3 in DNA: TGTGCCAGCAGCGTCGGGACAGAGTCTATGAACACTGAAGCTTTCTTT. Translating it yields CASSVGTESMNTEAFF.

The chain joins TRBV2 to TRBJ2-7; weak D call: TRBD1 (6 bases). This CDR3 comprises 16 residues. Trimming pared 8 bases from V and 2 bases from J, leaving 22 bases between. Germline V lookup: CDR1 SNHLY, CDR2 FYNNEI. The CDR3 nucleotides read TGTGCCAGCCTTCGTACCGGGACACAAGATACCTACGAGCAGTACTTC. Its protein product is CASLRTGTQDTYEQYF. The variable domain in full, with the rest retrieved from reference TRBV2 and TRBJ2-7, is EPEVTQTPSHQVTQMGQEVILRCVPISNHLYFYWYRQILGQKVEFLVSFYNNEISEKSEIFDDQFSVERPDGSNFTLKIRSTKLEDSAMYFCASLRTGTQDTYEQYFGPGTRLTVT.

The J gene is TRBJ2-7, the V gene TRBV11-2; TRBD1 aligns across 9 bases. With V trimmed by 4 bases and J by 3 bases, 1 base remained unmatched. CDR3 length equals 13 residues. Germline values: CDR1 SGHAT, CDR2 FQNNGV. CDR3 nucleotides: TGTGCCAGCAGCTGGGACAGGGACTACGAGCAGTACTTC. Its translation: CASSWDRDYEQYF. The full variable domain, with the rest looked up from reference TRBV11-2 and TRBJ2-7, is EAGVAQSPRYKIIEKRQSVAFWCNPISGHATLYWYQQILGQGPKLLIQFQNNGVVDDSQLPKDRFSAERLKGVDSTLKIQPAKLEDSAVYLCASSWDRDYEQYFGPGTRLTVT.

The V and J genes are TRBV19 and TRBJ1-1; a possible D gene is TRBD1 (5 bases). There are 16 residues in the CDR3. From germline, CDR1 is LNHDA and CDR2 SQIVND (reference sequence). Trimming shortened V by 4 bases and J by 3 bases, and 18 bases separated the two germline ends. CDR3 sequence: CASSSRSGARDTEAFF. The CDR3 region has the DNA TGTGCCAGTAGTAGCCGGAGCGGGGCGCGGGACACTGAAGCTTTCTTT.

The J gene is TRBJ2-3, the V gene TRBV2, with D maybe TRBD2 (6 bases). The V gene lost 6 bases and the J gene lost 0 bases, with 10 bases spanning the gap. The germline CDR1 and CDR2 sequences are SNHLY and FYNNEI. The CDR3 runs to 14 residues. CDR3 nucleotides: TGTGCCAGCAGGGGGGGAAAAAGCACAGATACGCAGTATTTT. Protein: CASRGGKSTDTQYF.

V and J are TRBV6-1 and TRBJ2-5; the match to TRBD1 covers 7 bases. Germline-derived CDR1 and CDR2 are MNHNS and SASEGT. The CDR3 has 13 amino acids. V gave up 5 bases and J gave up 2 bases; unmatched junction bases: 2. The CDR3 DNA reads TGTGCCAGCAGTCGACAGGGTCAAGAGACCCAGTACTTC. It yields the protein CASSRQGQETQYF.

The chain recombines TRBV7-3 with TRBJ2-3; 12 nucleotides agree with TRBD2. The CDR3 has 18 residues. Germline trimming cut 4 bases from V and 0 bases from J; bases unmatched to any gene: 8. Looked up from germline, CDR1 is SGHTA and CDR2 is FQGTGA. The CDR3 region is CASSSRASGGASTDTQYF. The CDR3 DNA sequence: TGTGCCAGCAGCTCTAGGGCTAGCGGGGGGGCTAGCACAGATACGCAGTATTTT.

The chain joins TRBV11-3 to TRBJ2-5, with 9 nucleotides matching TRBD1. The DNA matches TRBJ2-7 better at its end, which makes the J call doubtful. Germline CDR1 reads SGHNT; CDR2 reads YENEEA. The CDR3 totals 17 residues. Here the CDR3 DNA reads TGTGCCAGCAGCCCCAGAGGGGGGCCGGGACAGGGTTACGAGCAGTACTTC. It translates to CASSPRGGPGQGYEQYF.

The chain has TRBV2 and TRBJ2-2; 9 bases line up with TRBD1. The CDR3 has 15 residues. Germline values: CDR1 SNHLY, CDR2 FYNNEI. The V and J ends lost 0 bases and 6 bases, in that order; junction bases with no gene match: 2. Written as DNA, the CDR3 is TGTGCCAGCAGTGAAGCGTGGACAGGGGCCGGGGAGCTGTTTTTT. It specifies CASSEAWTGAGELFF.

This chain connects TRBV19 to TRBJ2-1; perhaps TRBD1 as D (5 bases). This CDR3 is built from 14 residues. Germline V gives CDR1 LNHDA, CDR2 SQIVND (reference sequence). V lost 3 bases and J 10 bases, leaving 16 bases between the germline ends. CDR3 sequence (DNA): TGTGCCAGTAGTATCCTCCTTGGACAATCAGAGCAGTTCTTC. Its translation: CASSILLGQSEQFF.

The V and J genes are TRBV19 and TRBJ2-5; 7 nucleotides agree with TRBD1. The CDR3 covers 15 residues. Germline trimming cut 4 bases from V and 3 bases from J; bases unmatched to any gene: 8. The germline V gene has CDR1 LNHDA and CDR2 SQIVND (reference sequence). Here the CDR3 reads CASSTEGAVEETQYF. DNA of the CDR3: TGTGCCAGTAGTACCGAGGGGGCGGTGGAAGAGACCCAGTACTTC. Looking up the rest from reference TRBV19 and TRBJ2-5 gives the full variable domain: DGGITQSPKYLFRKEGQNVTLSCEQNLNHDAMYWYRQDPGQGLRLIYYSQIVNDFQKGDIAEGYSVSREKKESFPLTVTSAQKNPTAFYLCASSTEGAVEETQYFGPGTRLLVL.

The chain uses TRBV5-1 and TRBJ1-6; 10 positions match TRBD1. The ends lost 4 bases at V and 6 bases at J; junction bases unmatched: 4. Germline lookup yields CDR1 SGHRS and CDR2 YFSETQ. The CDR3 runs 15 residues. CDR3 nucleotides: TGCGCCAGCAGCGTCCGGGACAGGGGTAATTCACCCCTCCACTTT. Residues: CASSVRDRGNSPLHF.

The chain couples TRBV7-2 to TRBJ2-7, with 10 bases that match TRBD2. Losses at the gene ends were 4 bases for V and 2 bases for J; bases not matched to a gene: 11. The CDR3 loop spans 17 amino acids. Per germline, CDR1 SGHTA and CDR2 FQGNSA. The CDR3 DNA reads TGTGCCAGCAGCTCAGATAGCGGGGGGAACCTAGCCTACGAGCAGTACTTC. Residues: CASSSDSGGNLAYEQYF.

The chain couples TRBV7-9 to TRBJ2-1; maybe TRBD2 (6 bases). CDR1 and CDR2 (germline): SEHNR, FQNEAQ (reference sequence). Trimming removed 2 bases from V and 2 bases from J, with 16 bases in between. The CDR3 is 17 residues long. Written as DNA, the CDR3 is TGTGCCAGCAGCTTAAATGGGGCGGGGAGACCCTACAATGAGCAGTTCTTC. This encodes CASSLNGAGRPYNEQFF.

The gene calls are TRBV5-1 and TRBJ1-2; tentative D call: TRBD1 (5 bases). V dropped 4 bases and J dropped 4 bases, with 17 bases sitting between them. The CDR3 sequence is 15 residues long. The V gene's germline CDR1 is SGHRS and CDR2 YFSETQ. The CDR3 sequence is CASSPPWGGTYGYTF. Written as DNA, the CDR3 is TGCGCCAGCAGCCCCCCCTGGGGGGGGACCTATGGCTACACCTTC. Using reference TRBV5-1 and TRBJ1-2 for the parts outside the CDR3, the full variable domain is KAGVTQTPRYLIKTRGQQVTLSCSPISGHRSVSWYQQTPGQGLQFLFEYFSETQRNKGNFPGRFSGRQFSNSRSEMNVSTLELGDSALYLCASSPPWGGTYGYTFGSGTRLTVV.

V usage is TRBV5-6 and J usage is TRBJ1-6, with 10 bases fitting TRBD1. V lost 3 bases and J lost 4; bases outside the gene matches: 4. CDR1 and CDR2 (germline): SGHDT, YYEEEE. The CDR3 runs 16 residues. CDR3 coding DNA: TGTGCCAGCAGCTCCGGGACAGGGGTTTATAATTCACCCCTCCACTTT. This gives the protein CASSSGTGVYNSPLHF.

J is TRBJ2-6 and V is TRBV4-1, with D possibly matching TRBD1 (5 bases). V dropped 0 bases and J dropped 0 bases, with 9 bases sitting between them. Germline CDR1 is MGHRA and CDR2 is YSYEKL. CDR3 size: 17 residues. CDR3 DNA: TGCGCCAGCAGCCAAGATCTGGACACCTCTGGGGCCAACGTCCTGACTTTC. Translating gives CASSQDLDTSGANVLTF.

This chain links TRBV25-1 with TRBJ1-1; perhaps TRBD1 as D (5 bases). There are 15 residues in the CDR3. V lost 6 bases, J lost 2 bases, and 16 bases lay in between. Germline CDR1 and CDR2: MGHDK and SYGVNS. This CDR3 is CASRGWGGDNTEAFF. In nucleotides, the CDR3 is TGTGCCAGCAGGGGTTGGGGAGGGGACAACACTGAAGCTTTCTTT.